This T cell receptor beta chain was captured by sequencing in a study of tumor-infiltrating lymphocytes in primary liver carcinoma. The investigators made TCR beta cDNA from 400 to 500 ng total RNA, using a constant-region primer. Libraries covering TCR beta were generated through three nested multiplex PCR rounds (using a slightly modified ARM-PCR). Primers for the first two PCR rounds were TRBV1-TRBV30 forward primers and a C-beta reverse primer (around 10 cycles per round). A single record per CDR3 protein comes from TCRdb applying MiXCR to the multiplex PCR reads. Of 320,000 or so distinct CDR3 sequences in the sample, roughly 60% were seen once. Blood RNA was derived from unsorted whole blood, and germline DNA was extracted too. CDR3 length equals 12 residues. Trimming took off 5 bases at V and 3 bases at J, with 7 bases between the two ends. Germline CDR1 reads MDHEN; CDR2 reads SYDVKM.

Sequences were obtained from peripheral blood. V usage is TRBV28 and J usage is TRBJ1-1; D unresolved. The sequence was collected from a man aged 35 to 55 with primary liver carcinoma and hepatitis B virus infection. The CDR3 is CASSTADTEAFF. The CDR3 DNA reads TGTGCCAGCAGTACGGCGGACACTGAAGCTTTCTTT.